One and the same sample provided the 27 T cell receptor beta chains below, sequenced in a study of T-cell reconstitution after alpha-beta-depleted transplantation in children. Unique molecular identifiers tagged the TCRbeta library. TCRdb re-called the PCR reads through MiXCR, storing one row per CDR3 protein. The profile shows hundreds of thousands of distinct CDR3 sequences, 10% to 15% of them singletons. The sequences come from PBMCs, mostly from graft donor cells, collected 360 days after TCRalphabeta/CD19-depleted stem cell transplant. These TCRs come from a male patient younger than 18 who had a stem cell transplant for acute myeloid leukemia, so the T cells may come from the graft donor.

In its sample, this clonotype was seen a few times. The rearrangement links TRBV4-1 to TRBJ2-3; no definite D call. Germline CDR1 MGHRA, CDR2 YSYEKL. The CDR3 runs to 15 residues. V lost 1 base, J lost 6 bases, and 14 bases lay in between. The CDR3 spells CASSQVGVSVDTQYF. DNA for the CDR3: TGCGCCAGCAGCCAAGTTGGGGTGAGCGTCGATACGCAGTATTTT.

The chain has TRBV18 and TRBJ2-5; D gene uncertain. The CDR3 is 14 amino acids. Per germline, CDR1 KGHSH and CDR2 LQKENI. With 5 bases removed from V and 2 bases from J, the gap between germline ends came to 12 bases. The CDR3 protein is CASSKLHPQETQYF. In DNA, the CDR3 is TGTGCCAGCTCAAAACTCCACCCGCAAGAGACCCAGTACTTC. The full variable domain, its missing parts supplied by reference TRBV18 and TRBJ2-5, is NAGVMQNPRHLVRRRGQEARLRCSPMKGHSHVYWYRQLPEEGLKFMVYLQKENIIDESGMPKERFSAEFPKEGPSILRIQQVVRGDSAAYFCASSKLHPQETQYFGPGTRLLVL.

V is TRBV4-1 and J is TRBJ2-7; 8 positions agree with TRBD2. Germline CDR1 and CDR2: MGHRA and YSYEKL. The length of the CDR3 is 15 residues. With 4 bases clipped from V and 1 base from J, the junction kept 6 bases outside the gene matches. CDR3 region: CASSLRIAGSYEQYF. The CDR3, as DNA: TGCGCCAGCAGCCTGAGGATAGCGGGGTCCTACGAGCAGTACTTC.

There are a few counts of this clonotype. The chain joins TRBV6-1 to TRBJ2-1; 8 bases align to TRBD2. The CDR3 contains 14 residues. The junction had 9 bases not matched to a gene; V was cut back by 7 bases and J by 7 bases. Looked up from germline, CDR1 is MNHNS and CDR2 is SASEGT. The CDR3 loop is CASTFWIAGNEQFF. Here the CDR3 DNA reads TGTGCCAGCACCTTCTGGATAGCGGGGAATGAGCAGTTCTTC.

This clonotype has a count of ten or more. This chain uses TRBV29-1 with TRBJ2-1; TRBD2 agrees at 7 bases. CDR1 is SQVTM and CDR2 is ANQGSEA in the germline V gene. The V and J ends lost 3 bases and 12 bases, in that order; junction bases with no gene match: 8. The CDR3 is made up of 12 amino acids. The CDR3 nucleotides read TGCAGCGTTGACCGGACCGGGGAGGGGCAGTTCTTC. This encodes CSVDRTGEGQFF.

This clonotype was recorded at least ten times. The V call is TRBV4-2, the J call TRBJ2-2, with TRBD2 matching 8 bases. This CDR3 has 17 residues. Trimming cost V 4 bases and J 1 base; bases outside gene matches: 8. Germline V gene sequence: CDR1 LGHNA, CDR2 YNFKEQ. The CDR3 sequence is CASSPITTSENTGELFF. The DNA for the CDR3 is TGTGCCAGCAGCCCAATAACGACTAGCGAGAACACCGGGGAGCTGTTTTTT.

This clonotype was seen at least ten times. This chain joins TRBV28 and TRBJ2-3; D is unclear. Trimming removed 6 bases at V and 2 bases at J, with 9 bases between. The germline V gene has CDR1 MDHEN and CDR2 SYDVKM. The CDR3 has 13 residues. CDR3 nucleotides: TGTGCCAGCAGGATCCGAATCACAGATACGCAGTATTTT. This sequence encodes CASRIRITDTQYF.

The V and J genes are TRBV5-1 and TRBJ2-7; weak D call: TRBD1 (6 bases). Germline loops: CDR1 SGHRS, CDR2 YFSETQ. The CDR3 length is 15 residues. V lost 4 bases to trimming and J lost 3 bases, with 17 bases between them. CDR3 nucleotide sequence: TGCGCCAGCAGCCCTCAATACAGGGAAATCTACGAGCAGTACTTC. Residues: CASSPQYREIYEQYF.

Ten or more counts support this clonotype. This chain links TRBV2 with TRBJ1-1; D remains unclear. The CDR3 covers 13 residues. Trimming shortened V by 6 bases and J by 3 bases, and 11 bases separated the two germline ends. In germline, CDR1 is SNHLY, CDR2 FYNNEI. CDR3 loop: CASSSEGYTEAFF. The CDR3 bases are TGTGCCAGCAGCTCTGAGGGCTACACTGAAGCTTTCTTT.

The CDR3 DNA is TGCAGTGCTAGAATGGCGGGTGCGATCTCCTACGAGCAGTACTTC. Encoded protein: CSARMAGAISYEQYF. V is TRBV20-1 and J is TRBJ2-7; a weak D match, TRBD2 (5 bases). Looked up from germline, CDR1 is DFQATT and CDR2 is SNEGSKA (reference sequence). The V end lost 2 bases, the J end lost 0 bases, and 14 bases lay between the germline ends. The CDR3 is 15 amino acids.

V is TRBV19 and J is TRBJ2-1; 9 bases fit TRBD1. After removal of 4 bases from V and 3 bases from J, the junction contained 7 bases not matched to a gene. Germline V gives CDR1 LNHDA, CDR2 SQIVND (reference sequence). The CDR3 extends over 16 amino acids. CDR3 in amino acids: CASSTPDRGFYNEQFF. As DNA, the CDR3 is TGTGCCAGTAGTACGCCGGACAGGGGCTTCTACAATGAGCAGTTCTTC.

This clonotype was counted many times. This chain links TRBV15 with TRBJ2-5, with D unclear. Germline V lookup: CDR1 LNHNV, CDR2 YYDKDF (reference sequence). Trimming cost V 1 base and J 5 bases, with 11 bases left between them. The CDR3 sequence is 14 residues long. The CDR3 is CATSRVAFGETQYF. CDR3 sequence (DNA): TGTGCCACCAGCAGAGTCGCCTTTGGGGAGACCCAGTACTTC.

A single count supports this clonotype. One base away lies a much larger clone, so this may be a sequencing read error. The rearrangement links TRBV20-1 to TRBJ2-3, with TRBD2 matching 7 bases. The V gene's germline CDR1 is DFQATT and CDR2 SNEGSKA (reference sequence). This CDR3 region has 15 residues. Here the CDR3 DNA reads TGCAGTACTAGAGATTGGGACTATCGCACAGATACGCAGTATTTT. Translating gives CSTRDWDYRTDTQYF.

The V gene is TRBV24-1, the J gene TRBJ2-7; D is unresolved. Trimming took off 4 bases at V and 5 bases at J, with 17 bases between the two ends. The CDR3 covers 15 residues. Germline V gene sequence: CDR1 KGHDR, CDR2 SFDVKD. CDR3 bases: TGTGCCACCAGTGACCACGACGTCCCCGGTAACGAGCAGTACTTC. Protein: CATSDHDVPGNEQYF.

This clonotype has just a few counts. The chain employs TRBV7-3 and TRBJ2-1; TRBD2 agrees at 9 bases. In germline, CDR1 is SGHTA, CDR2 FQGTGA. The CDR3 sequence is 16 residues long. J gave up 7 bases and V 2 bases, and 9 bases lay outside the gene matches. The CDR3 is CASSLPGGRARNEQFF. The CDR3 DNA sequence: TGTGCCAGCAGCTTACCTGGCGGGAGGGCGAGGAATGAGCAGTTCTTC.

This clonotype was recorded a few times. The chain uses TRBV14 and TRBJ2-1; TRBD1 matches 7 bases. The ends lost 2 bases at V and 0 bases at J; junction bases unmatched: 13. CDR3 length: 19 residues. Germline CDR1 is SGHDN and CDR2 is FVKESK. The CDR3 loop is CASSQLGTAGSNSYNEQFF. The CDR3 nucleotides are TGTGCCAGCAGCCAATTAGGGACAGCCGGGTCAAACTCCTACAATGAGCAGTTCTTC.

This clonotype was counted at least ten times. For the CDR3, the DNA is TGTGCCAGCAGCCCAACACTAGCGGGAGGAATATACGAGCAGTACTTC. Protein product: CASSPTLAGGIYEQYF. The gene calls are TRBV28 and TRBJ2-7; TRBD2 matches at 12 bases. The CDR3 sequence is 16 residues long. V lost 6 bases and J lost 4; bases outside the gene matches: 10. CDR1 is MDHEN, CDR2 SYDVKM, per germline.

This clonotype was found a few times. The V call is TRBV7-8, the J call TRBJ1-5; no clear D. The CDR3 totals 17 residues. V lost 1 base to trimming and J lost 0 bases, with 13 bases between them. Germline V gene data show CDR1 as SGHVS and CDR2 as FQNEAQ. CDR3 protein: CASSLGWFGDSNQPQHF. The CDR3 nucleotides read TGTGCCAGCAGCTTAGGGTGGTTTGGGGATAGCAATCAGCCCCAGCATTTT.

The chain couples TRBV13 to TRBJ2-1; the D gene is possibly TRBD1 (6 bases). Between the trimmed V and J ends, which lost 1 base and 10 bases, there was a span of 17 bases. CDR3 size: 15 residues. Germline loops: CDR1 PRHDT, CDR2 FYEKMQ (reference sequence). This chain's CDR3 is CASSLADSGNREQFF. For the CDR3, the DNA is TGTGCCAGCAGCTTAGCGGACAGCGGTAACCGGGAGCAGTTCTTC.

This clonotype has a count of ten or more. The chain employs TRBV5-1 and TRBJ2-7; D perhaps matches TRBD2 (7 bases). The germline V gene has CDR1 SGHRS and CDR2 YFSETQ. The CDR3 has 17 residues. Deletions cut 2 bases from V and 1 base from J, with 19 bases between. The chain's CDR3 is CASSFPGGRDTSYEQYF. The CDR3 nucleotides read TGCGCCAGCAGCTTCCCGGGGGGCCGGGACACATCCTACGAGCAGTACTTC.

This clonotype was seen only a few times. The chain couples TRBV6-5 to TRBJ2-2; 7 bases fit TRBD1. Per germline, CDR1 MNHEY and CDR2 SVGAGI. The CDR3 is made up of 18 amino acids. V lost 3 bases and J lost 6; bases outside the gene matches: 16. Written as DNA, the CDR3 is TGTGCCAGCAGTTATCTGGCTATTGGGCAGGGGGAAGCCGGGGAGCTGTTTTTT. Protein sequence: CASSYLAIGQGEAGELFF.

The chain joins TRBV6-1 to TRBJ2-7; 8 bases align to TRBD1. With V trimmed by 4 bases and J by 0 bases, 5 bases remained unmatched. Germline CDR1 reads MNHNS; CDR2 reads SASEGT. The CDR3 is made up of 15 amino acids. DNA of the CDR3: TGTGCCAGCAGTGGTCGGGACAGGAGCTCCTACGAGCAGTACTTC. This codes for CASSGRDRSSYEQYF.

The chain joins TRBV20-1 to TRBJ2-1; D ambiguous. Germline CDR1 DFQATT, CDR2 SNEGSKA (reference sequence). The V gene lost 3 bases and the J gene lost 10 bases, with 19 bases spanning the gap. The CDR3 sequence is 14 residues long. The CDR3: CSASDQPSQGEQFF. CDR3 coding DNA: TGCAGTGCTAGCGACCAGCCCTCGCAAGGGGAGCAGTTCTTC.

This clonotype came up many times. The chain carries TRBV4-3 and TRBJ2-2; 9 bases are a match to TRBD1. This CDR3 region has 19 residues. Germline values: CDR1 LGHNA, CDR2 YSLEER. V was pared by 4 bases and J by 0 bases, with 12 bases of the junction left unmatched. The CDR3 protein is CASSLHDPGQGPNTGELFF. The CDR3 nucleotides are TGCGCCAGCAGCCTCCACGATCCGGGACAGGGACCGAACACCGGGGAGCTGTTTTTT.

This clonotype was found a few times. This chain connects TRBV25-1 to TRBJ2-3, with D perhaps TRBD2 (6 bases). The CDR3 runs 16 residues. Germline-derived CDR1 and CDR2 are MGHDK and SYGVNS. Trimming shortened V by 5 bases and J by 10 bases, and 25 bases separated the two germline ends. The CDR3: CASSPPPGLPGGPQYF. The CDR3 DNA reads TGTGCCAGCAGTCCTCCCCCCGGACTACCCGGTGGCCCGCAGTATTTT.

V usage is TRBV7-9 and J usage is TRBJ2-7; D assignment may be TRBD1 or TRBD2 (5 bases each). CDR3 length: 12 amino acids. Trimming cost V 3 bases and J 6 bases, with 9 bases left between them. Germline lookup yields CDR1 SEHNR and CDR2 FQNEAQ (reference sequence). The CDR3 protein is CASSFVGTEQYF. The CDR3, as DNA: TGTGCCAGCAGCTTCGTGGGGACCGAGCAGTACTTC. Full variable domain (remainder filled in from reference TRBV7-9 and TRBJ2-7): DTGVSQNPRHKITKRGQNVTFRCDPISEHNRLYWYRQTLGQGPEFLTYFQNEAQLEKSRLLSDRFSAERPKGSFSTLEIQRTEQGDSAMYLCASSFVGTEQYFGPGTRLTVT.

The chain joins TRBV7-2 to TRBJ2-2; 7 positions agree with TRBD1. This CDR3 spans 17 amino acids. Germline V gene sequence: CDR1 SGHTA, CDR2 FQGNSA. J gave up 4 bases and V 8 bases, and 16 bases lay outside the gene matches. Written as DNA, the CDR3 is TGTGCCAGCCGTCCTAACAGGGGCCAACAGGGCACCGGGGAGCTGTTTTTT. This translates into CASRPNRGQQGTGELFF.